A single sample gave rise to the 6 T cell receptor beta chains below, sequenced in a study of molecular identifiers for immune sequencing clone quantification. TCRdb reprocessed the PCR reads via MiXCR and lists one record per CDR3 protein. Here the sample spans more than 300,000 distinct CDR3 sequences, about 20% being singletons. What was sequenced was naive CD8+ T cells from blood, with Jurkat cell RNA spiked in. Subset specified: FACS-sorted CD8+CD4-CCR7+CD45RA+ naive T cells. The receptors come from a human donor in good health. Some libraries in this study had Jurkat cell RNA spiked in.

On this clonotype itself: With a much larger clone just one base away, this may be a read error. The rearrangement joins TRBV7-6 to TRBJ2-3; either TRBD1 or TRBD2 may supply D (5 bases each). CDR3 length: 15 amino acids. Germline loops: CDR1 SGHVS, CDR2 FNYEAQ. V gave up 5 bases and J gave up 5 bases, with 17 bases separating them. The DNA for the CDR3 is TGTGCCAGCAGCAGAACCGGGACCGGTAAAGATACGCAGTATTTT. Its translation: CASSRTGTGKDTQYF.

Remarks on this clonotype: This sequence may be a read error, since a much larger clone differs from it by one base. The rearrangement joins TRBV19 to TRBJ2-3; D is ambiguous. The CDR3 is 15 amino acids. Germline V gene sequence: CDR1 LNHDA, CDR2 SQIVND (reference sequence). Trimming stripped 2 bases from V and 6 bases from J, with 15 bases between. The CDR3 DNA reads TGTGCCAGTAGTATATCTGACGCCGGGCCGGATACGCAGTATTTT. Its translation is CASSISDAGPDTQYF.

In this sample, this clonotype turned up many times. The chain employs TRBV7-9 and TRBJ2-3, with 12 bases fitting TRBD2. Germline loops: CDR1 SEHNR, CDR2 FQNEAQ (reference sequence). V shed 3 bases and J 4 bases; nucleotides not matched to a gene: 5. This CDR3 comprises 16 residues. CDR3 residues: CASSFPTSGGADTQYF. As DNA, the CDR3 is TGTGCCAGCAGCTTTCCGACTAGCGGGGGTGCAGATACGCAGTATTTT.

This clonotype was picked up many times. DNA for the CDR3: TGTGCCAGCAGTTTAGCCCTTCAAGAGACCCAGTACTTC. Residues: CASSLALQETQYF. The rearrangement joins TRBV27 to TRBJ2-5; D uncertain. The CDR3 length is 13 residues. Germline CDR1 reads MNHEY; CDR2 reads SMNVEV (reference sequence). The ends were cut back, 2 bases at V and 2 bases at J, with 6 bases in the middle.

Many counts were recorded for this clonotype. This chain joins TRBV5-1 and TRBJ2-3, with D uncertain. Germline lookup yields CDR1 SGHRS and CDR2 YFSETQ. The V and J ends lost 1 base and 0 bases respectively, with 12 bases between them. The CDR3 consists of 16 residues. CDR3 region: CASSLIQLASTDTQYF. The DNA for the CDR3 is TGCGCCAGCAGCTTGATCCAGCTCGCTAGCACAGATACGCAGTATTTT.

With regard to this clonotype: This sequence may be a read error, since a much larger clone differs from it by one base. This chain joins TRBV11-2 and TRBJ2-3, with TRBD1 as a possible D gene (6 bases). Matching the DNA end better, TRBJ1-5 makes the J call doubtful. Germline CDR1 and CDR2: SGHAT and FQNNGV. The CDR3 runs 14 residues. CDR3 nucleotide sequence: TGTGCCAGCAGCCTTCGGACAGTAACATATACGCAGCATTTT. This translates into CASSLRTVTYTQHF.